The entry below gives a single TCR beta chain sequence along with its context. The V and J ends lost 1 base and 5 bases, in that order; junction bases with no gene match: 7. The CDR3 loop spans 15 amino acids. CDR1 is SEHNR and CDR2 is FQNEAQ in the germline V gene (reference sequence). These data come from a study of blood T cell repertoires in COVID-19. Study-wide background: Acute and convalescent COVID-19 samples came from the United States, Italy and Spain. Sample material is recorded as cDNA or gDNA derived from T cells, B-cell-depleted T cells, or PBMCs.

Methods used by the authors: Reference gene primer amplification gave nucleated cell count estimates. Data came from immunoSEQ multiplex PCR; TCRdb stores just in-frame clones and leaves some out. D and trimming were read from the DNA, whereas the V and J calls and clone size are those reported in that table. The sample includes approximately 47,000 clones, roughly four fifths of them seen just once. The clonotype comes from a man aged 55 to 70 with acute or convalescent COVID-19. The chain is built from TRBV7-9 and TRBJ1-2; TRBD1 aligns across 7 bases. The sample comprised peripheral blood. The CDR3, as DNA: TGTGCCAGCAGCTTAGGACAGGGTCTTCCTTATGGCTACACCTTC. Its protein is CASSLGQGLPYGYTF.